Each of the 8 T cell receptor beta chains below was sequenced from the same sample in a study of T cells in Graves' hyperthyroidism and ophthalmopathy. Amplification targeted TCR beta CDR3 regions from RNA transcripts. During a first-round RT-PCR of the TCR CDR3, the HTBI primer set was used. TCRdb analysed the multiplex PCR reads with MiXCR anew, one entry per CDR3 protein. This sample has some 460,000 distinct CDR3 sequences, with 15% to 19% found just once. Sequencing was done on a sample of blood. The receptor source for this set is a young woman with Graves' hyperthyroidism.

The J gene is TRBJ1-1, the V gene TRBV9; 8 bases line up with TRBD1. Unmatched junction bases numbered 9, after V lost 8 bases and J lost 6 bases. The CDR3 is made up of 13 amino acids. Germline V gives CDR1 SGDLS, CDR2 YYNGEE. In nucleotides, the CDR3 is TGTGCCAGTAAGACAGGGGATCGCCCTGAAGCTTTCTTT. Residues: CASKTGDRPEAFF.

There are many counts of this clonotype. The rearrangement links TRBV3-1 to TRBJ2-5; no clear D gene. This CDR3 has 13 residues. Germline CDR1 reads LGHDT; CDR2 reads YNNKEL (reference sequence). V lost 1 base, J lost 2 bases, and 5 bases lay in between. In nucleotides, the CDR3 is TGTGCCAGCAGCCAAGGGAGACAAGAGACCCAGTACTTC. Its protein product is CASSQGRQETQYF.

This clonotype was found a few times. V and J are TRBV5-1 and TRBJ1-6; D unclear. There are 14 residues in the CDR3. Trimming stripped 0 bases from V and 7 bases from J, with 8 bases between. CDR1 is SGHRS and CDR2 is YFSETQ in the germline V gene. The DNA for the CDR3 is TGCGCCAGCAGCTTGGAAACAGTCAATTCACCCCTCCACTTT. Translating gives CASSLETVNSPLHF. Drawing the rest from reference TRBV5-1 and TRBJ1-6, the complete variable domain is KAGVTQTPRYLIKTRGQQVTLSCSPISGHRSVSWYQQTPGQGLQFLFEYFSETQRNKGNFPGRFSGRQFSNSRSEMNVSTLELGDSALYLCASSLETVNSPLHFGNGTRLTVT.

Notes on this clonotype: A much larger clone is a single base away; this may be a read error. The J gene is TRBJ2-2, the V gene TRBV20-1; the match to TRBD2 covers 9 bases. The V gene's germline CDR1 is DFQATT and CDR2 SNEGSKA (reference sequence). V shed 3 bases and J 5 bases; nucleotides not matched to a gene: 16. CDR3 size: 18 residues. The CDR3 DNA sequence: TGCAGTGCTAGTCAGGCTAGCGGGGAGGGGATAGGGACCGGGGAGCTGTTTTTT. Protein sequence: CSASQASGEGIGTGELFF.

As for this clonotype: Germline is not matched at one junction end, which may reflect a read error. The CDR3 loop is CASNLGTIKETQYF. CDR3 sequence (DNA): TGTGCCAGCAATTTAGGGACTATCAAAGAGACCCAGTACTTC. The chain employs TRBV28 and TRBJ2-5; 7 bases align to TRBD2. From germline, CDR1 is MDHEN and CDR2 SYDVKM. The CDR3 spans 14 residues.

The chain has TRBV12-3 or TRBV12-4 and TRBJ2-2; no definite D call. The CDR3 runs 15 residues. Trimming stripped 6 bases from V and 0 bases from J, with 11 bases between. DNA for the CDR3: TGTGCCAGCAGGGCTCCGGGCGCGAACACCGGGGAGCTGTTTTTT. Translating gives CASRAPGANTGELFF.

In this sample, this clonotype turned up many times. This chain joins TRBV10-3 and TRBJ2-5; D gene unclear. The V gene's germline CDR1 is ENHRY and CDR2 SYGVKD. V was trimmed by 1 base and J by 1 base, leaving 10 bases between them. The length of the CDR3 is 15 residues. The CDR3 loop is CAISEFSKAQETQYF. DNA for the CDR3: TGTGCCATCAGTGAGTTCAGCAAAGCCCAAGAGACCCAGTACTTC.

The chain couples TRBV24-1 to TRBJ2-3; 9 bases match TRBD1. Losses at the gene ends were 7 bases for V and 6 bases for J; bases not matched to a gene: 7. The CDR3 extends over 14 amino acids. Germline CDR1 and CDR2: KGHDR and SFDVKD. The CDR3: CATRGQGGPDTQYF. For the CDR3, the DNA is TGTGCCACCAGGGGACAGGGAGGTCCGGATACGCAGTATTTT.